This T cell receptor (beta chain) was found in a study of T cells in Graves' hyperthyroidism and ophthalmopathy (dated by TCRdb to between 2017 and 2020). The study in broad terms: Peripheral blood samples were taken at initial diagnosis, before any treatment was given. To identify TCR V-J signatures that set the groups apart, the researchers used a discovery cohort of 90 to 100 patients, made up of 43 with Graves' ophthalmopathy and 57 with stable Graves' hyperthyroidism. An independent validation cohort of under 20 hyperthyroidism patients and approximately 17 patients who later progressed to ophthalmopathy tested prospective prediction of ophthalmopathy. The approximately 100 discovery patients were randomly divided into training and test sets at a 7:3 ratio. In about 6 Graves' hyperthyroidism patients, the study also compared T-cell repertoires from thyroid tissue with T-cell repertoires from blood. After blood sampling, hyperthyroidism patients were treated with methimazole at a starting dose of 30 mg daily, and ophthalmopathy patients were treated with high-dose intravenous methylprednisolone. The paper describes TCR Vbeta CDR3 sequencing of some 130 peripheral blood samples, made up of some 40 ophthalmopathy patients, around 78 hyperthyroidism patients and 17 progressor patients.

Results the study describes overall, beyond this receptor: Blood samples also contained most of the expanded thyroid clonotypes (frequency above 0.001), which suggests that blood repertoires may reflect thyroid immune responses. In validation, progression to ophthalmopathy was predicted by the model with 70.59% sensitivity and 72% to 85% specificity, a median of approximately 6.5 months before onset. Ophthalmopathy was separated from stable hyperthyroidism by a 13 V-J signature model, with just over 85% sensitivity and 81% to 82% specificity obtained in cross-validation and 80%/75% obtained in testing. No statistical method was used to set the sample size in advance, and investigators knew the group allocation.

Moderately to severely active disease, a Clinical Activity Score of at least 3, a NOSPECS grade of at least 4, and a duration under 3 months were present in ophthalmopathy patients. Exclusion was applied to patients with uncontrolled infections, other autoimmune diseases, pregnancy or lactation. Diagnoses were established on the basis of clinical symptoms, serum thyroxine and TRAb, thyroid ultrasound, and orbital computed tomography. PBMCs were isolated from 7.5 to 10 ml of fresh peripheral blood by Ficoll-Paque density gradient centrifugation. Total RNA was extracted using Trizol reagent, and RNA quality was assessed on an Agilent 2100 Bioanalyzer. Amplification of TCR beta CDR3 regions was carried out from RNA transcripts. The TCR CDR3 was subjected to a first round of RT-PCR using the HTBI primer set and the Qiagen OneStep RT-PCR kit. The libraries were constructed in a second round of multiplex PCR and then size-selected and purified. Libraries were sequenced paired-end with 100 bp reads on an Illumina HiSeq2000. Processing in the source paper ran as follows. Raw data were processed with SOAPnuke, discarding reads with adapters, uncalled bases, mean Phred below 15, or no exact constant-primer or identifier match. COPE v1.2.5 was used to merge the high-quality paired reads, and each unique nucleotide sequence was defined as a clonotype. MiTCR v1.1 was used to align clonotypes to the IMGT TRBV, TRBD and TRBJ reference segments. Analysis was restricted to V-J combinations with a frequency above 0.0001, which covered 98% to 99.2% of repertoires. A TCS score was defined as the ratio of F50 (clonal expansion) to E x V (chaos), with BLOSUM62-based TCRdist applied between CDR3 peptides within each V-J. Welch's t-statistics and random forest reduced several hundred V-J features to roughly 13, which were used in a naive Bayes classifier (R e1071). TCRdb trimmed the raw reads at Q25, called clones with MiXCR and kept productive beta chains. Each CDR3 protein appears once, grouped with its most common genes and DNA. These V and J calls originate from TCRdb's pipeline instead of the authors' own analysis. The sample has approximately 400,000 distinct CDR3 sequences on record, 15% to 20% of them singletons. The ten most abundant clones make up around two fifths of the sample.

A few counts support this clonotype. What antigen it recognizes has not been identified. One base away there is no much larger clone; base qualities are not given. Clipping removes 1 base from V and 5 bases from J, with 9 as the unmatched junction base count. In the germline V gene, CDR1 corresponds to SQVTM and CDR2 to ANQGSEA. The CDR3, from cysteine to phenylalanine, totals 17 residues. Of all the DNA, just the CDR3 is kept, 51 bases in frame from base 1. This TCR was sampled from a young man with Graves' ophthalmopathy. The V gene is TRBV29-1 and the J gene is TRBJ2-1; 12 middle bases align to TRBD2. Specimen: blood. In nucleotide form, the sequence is TGCAGCGTTGAAGCCGGACTAGCGGGGAGGTTCGACAATGAGCAGTTCTTC. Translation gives CSVEAGLAGRFDNEQFF.